This TCR beta chain was retrieved from a study of control samples from healthy donors and cancer patients. Here immunoSEQ multiplex PCR was the method, and the copy in TCRdb shows in-frame clones only, minus some. This table holds 90,000 or so clones, 88% found once. V was clipped by 3 bases and J by 6 bases, with 14 bases between them. CDR3 length: 13 amino acids. Germline lookup yields CDR1 GTSNPN and CDR2 SVGIG (reference sequence). Sample: blood. The chain employs TRBV30 and TRBJ1-1; tentative D call: TRBD1 (6 bases). This sequence originates from a woman between 65 and 79 years old in good health. The CDR3 coding sequence is TGTGCCTGGAGCCGACCCCCAGGGGCTGAAGCTTTCTTT. Protein: CAWSRPPGAEAFF.